Each of the 6 T cell receptor beta chains below was sequenced from the same sample in a study of cytomegalovirus exposure and HLA in healthy donors. Here immunoSEQ multiplex PCR was the method, and the copy in TCRdb shows in-frame clones only, minus some. This sample has 95,000 to 150,000 clones, with 89% found just once. The sample taken for sequencing was PBMCs. The receptors come from a woman aged 18-29 years in good health and CMV-seronegative.

The rearrangement links TRBV29-1 to TRBJ1-1; TRBD1 agrees at 8 bases. The CDR3 is 14 residues long. Germline trimming cut 4 bases from V and 3 bases from J; bases unmatched to any gene: 7. The germline gives CDR1 SQVTM, CDR2 ANQGSEA. The CDR3 is CSVGTGYPYTEAFF. CDR3 in DNA: TGCAGCGTTGGGACAGGGTATCCGTACACTGAAGCTTTCTTT.

DNA for the CDR3: TGTGCCAGCAGTGGGCTCTGGGGGGGGAACACTGAAGCTTTCTTT. This translates into CASSGLWGGNTEAFF. The V call is TRBV6-1, the J call TRBJ1-1, with a possible D match to TRBD1 (5 bases). Trimming cost V 4 bases and J 1 base, with 13 bases left between them. This CDR3 contains 15 residues. CDR1 MNHNS and CDR2 SASEGT come from the germline V gene.

The V gene is TRBV2, the J gene TRBJ2-6; D is undetermined. Trimming pared 7 bases from V and 1 base from J, leaving 17 bases between. CDR1 and CDR2 (germline): SNHLY, FYNNEI. This CDR3 has 17 amino acids. CDR3 coding DNA: TGTGCCAGCATGTGGAGCGACCCGAAATCTGGGGCCAACGTCCTGACTTTC. This codes for CASMWSDPKSGANVLTF.

The J gene is TRBJ2-3, the V gene TRBV7-2; D gene unclear. V lost 2 bases and J lost 6, with 9 bases in between. The CDR3 has 13 residues. The V gene's germline CDR1 is SGHTA and CDR2 FQGNSA. The CDR3 is CASSLSLSDTQYF. The CDR3 DNA is TGTGCCAGCAGCTTAAGCCTTTCCGATACGCAGTATTTT.

The genes are TRBV7-6 and TRBJ1-5, with 7 bases that match TRBD1. Germline V CDR1 and CDR2: SGHVS, FNYEAQ. Trimming cost V 1 base and J 4 bases; bases outside gene matches: 4. The CDR3 runs to 15 residues. CDR3 nucleotides: TGTGCCAGCAGCTTAGGGACAGGCCTTAATCAGCCCCAGCATTTT. As protein: CASSLGTGLNQPQHF.

This clone was seen only once. The rearrangement joins TRBV6-5 to TRBJ1-3, with 8 bases aligning to TRBD1. CDR1 MNHEY and CDR2 SVGAGI come from the germline V gene. The CDR3 contains 15 residues. Trimming took 2 bases from V and 5 from J; bases not matched to a gene: 5. The CDR3 DNA sequence: TGTGCCAGCAGTTACGACAGGGGACAACGAAACACCATATATTTT. It encodes CASSYDRGQRNTIYF.